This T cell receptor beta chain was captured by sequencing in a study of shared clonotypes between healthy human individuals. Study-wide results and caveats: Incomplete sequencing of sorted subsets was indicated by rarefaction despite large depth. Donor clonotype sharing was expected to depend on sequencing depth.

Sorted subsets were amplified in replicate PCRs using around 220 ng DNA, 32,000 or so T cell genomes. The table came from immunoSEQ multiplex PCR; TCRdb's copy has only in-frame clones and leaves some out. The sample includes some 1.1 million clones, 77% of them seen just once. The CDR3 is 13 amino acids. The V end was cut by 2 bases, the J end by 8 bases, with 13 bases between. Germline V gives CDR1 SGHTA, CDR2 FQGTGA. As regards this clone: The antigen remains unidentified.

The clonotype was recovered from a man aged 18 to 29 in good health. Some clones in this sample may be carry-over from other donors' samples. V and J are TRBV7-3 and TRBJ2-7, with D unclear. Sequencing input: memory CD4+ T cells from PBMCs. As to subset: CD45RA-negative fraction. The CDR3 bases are TGTGCCAGCAGCTTAGACGTATTAATGAAGCAGTACTTC. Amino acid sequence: CASSLDVLMKQYF. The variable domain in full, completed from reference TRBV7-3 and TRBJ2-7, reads GAGVSQTPSNKVTEKGKYVELRCDPISGHTALYWYRQSLGQGPEFLIYFQGTGAADDSGLPNDRFFAVRPEGSVSTLKIQRTERGDSAVYLCASSLDVLMKQYFGPGTRLTVT.